Below, one TCR beta chain is given with its context. Its antigen is not known. This specimen comes from a study of cytomegalovirus exposure and HLA in healthy donors. Findings and caveats of the study: Analysis was carried out at a later point, and it linked a missense DCLRE1C variant to TCR beta V- and J-gene trimming.

Germline CDR1 is MNHNY and CDR2 is SVGAGI (reference sequence). The V and J ends lost 7 bases and 5 bases respectively, with 22 bases between them. CDR3 length: 16 amino acids. The PCR had 60 Vbeta and 13 Jbeta primers. Data came from immunoSEQ multiplex PCR; TCRdb stores just in-frame clones and leaves some out. In the table there are approximately 150,000 clones, 75% to 90% of which are singletons. Source material: PBMCs. The TCR comes from a woman aged 30 to 39 in good health and CMV-seronegative. The rearrangement uses TRBV6-6 and TRBJ2-3; D may be TRBD2 (6 bases). The CDR3 reads CASMSGFAGLLDTQYF. The CDR3, as DNA: TGTGCCAGCATGAGCGGGTTTGCGGGGTTGTTAGATACGCAGTATTTT.